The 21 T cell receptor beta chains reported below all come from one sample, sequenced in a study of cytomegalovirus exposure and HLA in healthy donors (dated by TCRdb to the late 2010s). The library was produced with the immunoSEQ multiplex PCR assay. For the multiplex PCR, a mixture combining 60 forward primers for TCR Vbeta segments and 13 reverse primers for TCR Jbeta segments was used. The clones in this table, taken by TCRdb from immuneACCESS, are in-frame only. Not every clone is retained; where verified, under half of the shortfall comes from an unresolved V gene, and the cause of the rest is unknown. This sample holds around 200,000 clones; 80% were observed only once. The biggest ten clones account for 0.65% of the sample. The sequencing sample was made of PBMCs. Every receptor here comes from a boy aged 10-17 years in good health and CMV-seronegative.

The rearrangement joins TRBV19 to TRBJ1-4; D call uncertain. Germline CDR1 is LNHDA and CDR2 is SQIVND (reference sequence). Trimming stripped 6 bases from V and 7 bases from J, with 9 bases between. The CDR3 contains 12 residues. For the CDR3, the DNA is TGTGCCAGTAGGACCGCGGGTGAAAAACTGTTTTTT. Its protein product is CASRTAGEKLFF.

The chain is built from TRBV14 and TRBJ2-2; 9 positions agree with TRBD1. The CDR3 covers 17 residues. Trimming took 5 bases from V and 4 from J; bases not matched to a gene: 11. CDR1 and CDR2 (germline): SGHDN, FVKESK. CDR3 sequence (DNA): TGTGCCAGCAGCAATAATCCCGGGACAGGGCGCACCGGGGAGCTGTTTTTT. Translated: CASSNNPGTGRTGELFF. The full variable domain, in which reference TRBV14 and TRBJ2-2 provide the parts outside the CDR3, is EAGVTQFPSHSVIEKGQTVTLRCDPISGHDNLYWYRRVMGKEIKFLLHFVKESKQDESGMPNNRFLAERTGGTYSTLKVQPAELEDSGVYFCASSNNPGTGRTGELFFGEGSRLTVL.

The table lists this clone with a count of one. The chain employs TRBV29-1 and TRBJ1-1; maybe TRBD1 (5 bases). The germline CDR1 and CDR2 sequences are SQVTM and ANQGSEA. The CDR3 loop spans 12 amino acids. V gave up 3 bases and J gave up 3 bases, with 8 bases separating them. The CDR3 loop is CSVDQGYTEAFF. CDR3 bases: TGCAGCGTTGACCAGGGATACACTGAAGCTTTCTTT.

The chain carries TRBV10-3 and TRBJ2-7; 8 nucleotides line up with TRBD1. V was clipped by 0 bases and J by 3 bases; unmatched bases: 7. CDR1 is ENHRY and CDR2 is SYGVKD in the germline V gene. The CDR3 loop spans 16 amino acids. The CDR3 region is CAISESRQGAIYEQYF. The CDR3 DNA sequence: TGTGCCATCAGTGAGTCCAGGCAGGGGGCGATCTACGAGCAGTACTTC.

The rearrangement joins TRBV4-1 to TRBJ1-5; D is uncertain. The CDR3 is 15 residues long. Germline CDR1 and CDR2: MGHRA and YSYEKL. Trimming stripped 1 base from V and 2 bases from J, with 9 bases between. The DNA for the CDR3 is TGCGCCAGCAGCCAAGGGTCTGCGGGCAATCAGCCCCAGCATTTT. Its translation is CASSQGSAGNQPQHF.

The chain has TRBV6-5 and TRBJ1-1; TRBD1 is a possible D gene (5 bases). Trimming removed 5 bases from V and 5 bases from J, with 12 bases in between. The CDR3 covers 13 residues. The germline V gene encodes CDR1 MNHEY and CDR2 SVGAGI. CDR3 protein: CASSDQGRTEAFF. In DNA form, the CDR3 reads TGTGCCAGCAGTGATCAGGGTCGGACTGAAGCTTTCTTT.

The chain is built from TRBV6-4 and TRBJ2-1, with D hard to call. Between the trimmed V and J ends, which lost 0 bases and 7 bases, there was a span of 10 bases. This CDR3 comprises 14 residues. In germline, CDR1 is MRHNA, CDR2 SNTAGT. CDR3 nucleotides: TGTGCCAGCAGTGACTCGAGGTCCGGGAATGAGCAGTTCTTC. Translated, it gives CASSDSRSGNEQFF.

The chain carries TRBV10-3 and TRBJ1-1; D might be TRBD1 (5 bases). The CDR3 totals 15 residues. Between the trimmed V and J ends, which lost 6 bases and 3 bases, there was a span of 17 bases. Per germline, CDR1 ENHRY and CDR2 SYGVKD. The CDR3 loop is CAISQTALLDTEAFF. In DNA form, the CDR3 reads TGTGCCATCAGCCAGACAGCTCTCCTCGACACTGAAGCTTTCTTT.

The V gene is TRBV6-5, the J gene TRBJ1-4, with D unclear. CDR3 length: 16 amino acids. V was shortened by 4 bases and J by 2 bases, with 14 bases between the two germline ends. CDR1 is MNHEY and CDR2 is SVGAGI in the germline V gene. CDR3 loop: CASSSRRGFTNEKLFF. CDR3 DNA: TGTGCCAGCAGTTCCCGACGGGGATTCACTAATGAAAAACTGTTTTTT.

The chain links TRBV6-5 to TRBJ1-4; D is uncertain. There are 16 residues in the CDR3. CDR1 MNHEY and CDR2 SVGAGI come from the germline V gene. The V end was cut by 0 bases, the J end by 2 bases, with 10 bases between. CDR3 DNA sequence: TGTGCCAGCAGTTACTCGATCGCCGGGACTAATGAAAAACTGTTTTTT. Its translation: CASSYSIAGTNEKLFF.

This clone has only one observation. CDR3: CATSRDGTYRGGYTF. The CDR3 DNA is TGTGCCACCAGCAGAGATGGAACTTACAGGGGGGGCTACACCTTC. V usage is TRBV15 and J usage is TRBJ1-2, with 8 bases aligning to TRBD1. Germline values: CDR1 LNHNV, CDR2 YYDKDF (reference sequence). The ends lost 0 bases at V and 8 bases at J; junction bases unmatched: 8. This CDR3 region has 15 residues.

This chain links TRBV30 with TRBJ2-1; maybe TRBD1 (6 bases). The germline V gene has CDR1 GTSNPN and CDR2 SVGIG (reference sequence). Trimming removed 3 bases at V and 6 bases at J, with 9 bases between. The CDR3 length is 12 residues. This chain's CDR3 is CAWRQGSNEQFF. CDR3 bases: TGTGCCTGGAGGCAGGGGAGCAATGAGCAGTTCTTC.

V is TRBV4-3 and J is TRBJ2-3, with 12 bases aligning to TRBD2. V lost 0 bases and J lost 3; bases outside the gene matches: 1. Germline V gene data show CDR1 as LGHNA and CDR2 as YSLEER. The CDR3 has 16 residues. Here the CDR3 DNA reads TGCGCCAGCAGCCAAGAGACTAGCGGGAGTACAGATACGCAGTATTTT. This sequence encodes CASSQETSGSTDTQYF.

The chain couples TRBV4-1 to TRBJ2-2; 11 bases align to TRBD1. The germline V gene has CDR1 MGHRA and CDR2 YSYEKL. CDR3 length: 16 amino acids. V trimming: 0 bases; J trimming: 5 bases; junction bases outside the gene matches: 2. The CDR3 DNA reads TGCGCCAGCAGCCAAGAGGGACAGGGGGTGACCGGGGAGCTGTTTTTT. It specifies CASSQEGQGVTGELFF.

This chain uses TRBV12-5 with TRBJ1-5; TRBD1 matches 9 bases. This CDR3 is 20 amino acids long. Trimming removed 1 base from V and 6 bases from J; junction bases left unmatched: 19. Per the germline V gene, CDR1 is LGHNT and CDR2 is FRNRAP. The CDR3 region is CASGLDGSGTGYVVLQPQHF. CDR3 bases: TGTGCTAGTGGTTTGGATGGGTCGGGGACAGGGTACGTTGTTCTTCAGCCCCAGCATTTT. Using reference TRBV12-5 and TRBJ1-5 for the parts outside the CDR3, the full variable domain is DARVTQTPRHKVTEMGQEVTMRCQPILGHNTVFWYRQTMMQGLELLAYFRNRAPLDDSGMPKDRFSAEMPDATLATLKIQPSEPRDSAVYFCASGLDGSGTGYVVLQPQHFGDGTRLSIL.

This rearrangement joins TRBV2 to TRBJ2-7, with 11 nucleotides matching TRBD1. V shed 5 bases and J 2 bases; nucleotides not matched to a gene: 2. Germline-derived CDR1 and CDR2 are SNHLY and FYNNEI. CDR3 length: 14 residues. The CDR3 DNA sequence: TGTGCCAGCAGTCCGGACAGGGGGCCCTACGAGCAGTACTTC. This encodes CASSPDRGPYEQYF. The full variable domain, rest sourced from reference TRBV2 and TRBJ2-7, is EPEVTQTPSHQVTQMGQEVILRCVPISNHLYFYWYRQILGQKVEFLVSFYNNEISEKSEIFDDQFSVERPDGSNFTLKIRSTKLEDSAMYFCASSPDRGPYEQYFGPGTRLTVT.

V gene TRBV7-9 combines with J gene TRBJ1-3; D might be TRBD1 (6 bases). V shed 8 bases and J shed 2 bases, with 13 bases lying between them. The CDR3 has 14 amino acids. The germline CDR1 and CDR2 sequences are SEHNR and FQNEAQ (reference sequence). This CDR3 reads CASLRGGPGNTIYF. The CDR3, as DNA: TGTGCCAGCCTACGCGGGGGGCCTGGAAACACCATATATTTT.

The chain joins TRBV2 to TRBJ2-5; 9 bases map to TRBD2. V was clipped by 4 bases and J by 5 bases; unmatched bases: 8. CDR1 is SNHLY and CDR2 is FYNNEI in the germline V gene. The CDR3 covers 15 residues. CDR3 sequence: CASSAGGRAGETQYF. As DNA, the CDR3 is TGTGCCAGCAGTGCCGGCGGGAGGGCCGGTGAGACCCAGTACTTC.

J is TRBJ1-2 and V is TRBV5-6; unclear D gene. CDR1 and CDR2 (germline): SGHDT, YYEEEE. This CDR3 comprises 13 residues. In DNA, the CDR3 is TGTGCAAGCCACCCGGGTGCGGACTATGGCTACACCTTC. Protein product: CASHPGADYGYTF.

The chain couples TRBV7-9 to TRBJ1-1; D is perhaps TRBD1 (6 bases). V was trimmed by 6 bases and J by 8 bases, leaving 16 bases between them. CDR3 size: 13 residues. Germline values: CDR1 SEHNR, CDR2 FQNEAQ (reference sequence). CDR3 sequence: CASSLQGFLEAFF. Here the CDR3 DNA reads TGTGCCAGCAGTCTACAGGGCTTTCTAGAAGCTTTCTTT.

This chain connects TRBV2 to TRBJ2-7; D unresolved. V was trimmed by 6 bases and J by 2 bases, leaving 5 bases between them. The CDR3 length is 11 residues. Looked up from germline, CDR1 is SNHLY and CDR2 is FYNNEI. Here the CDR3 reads CASRAAYEQYF. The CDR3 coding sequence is TGTGCCAGCAGGGCAGCCTACGAGCAGTACTTC.